A single TCR beta chain is shown here with its context. This clonotype has a count of ten or more. Its binding antigen is unknown. Base quality data are lacking; no much larger clone is found one base away. The data derive from a study of spatial heterogeneity in lung cancer (dated by TCRdb to the late 2010s). About the full investigation: More beta-chain than alpha-chain transcripts were consistently detected, likely reflecting higher beta-chain transcript abundance. In the raw uncorrected reads, each unique combination of TCR and UMI appeared more than ten times on average. In non-small cell lung cancer, the study made a quantitative comparison of TCR alpha and beta repertoires among multiple tumor regions, matched nontumor lung and blood. TCR repertoire features were related to nonsynonymous mutation counts determined by whole-exome sequencing of tumor tissue. Both alpha and beta chains were TCR-sequenced in samples taken at surgery, namely 220 tumor regions, around 64 matched nontumor lung samples and roughly 56 PBMC samples.

Libraries were made using 5' RACE. Sequencing took place on a NextSeq 500. The TCR library protocol attached a unique molecular identifier to each TCR cDNA molecule to allow correction of PCR and sequencing errors. In the paper's pipeline: Decombinator tools were used for TCR identification, UMI-based error correction and CDR3 extraction. TCRs above a frequency of 2 per 1,000, corresponding to the top 1% of the tumor frequency distribution, were defined as expanded. Renyi diversity was calculated using the R vegan package after each repertoire was subsampled 100 times to 5,000 TCRs. CDR3 similarity networks were constructed using string-kernel similarity of amino acid triplets, with links drawn between CDR3s whose pairwise similarity was above 0.82. The public reads were quality trimmed at Q25 with fastp and then assembled into clones with MiXCR by TCRdb, keeping productive beta chains. Identical CDR3 protein sequences are pooled into one entry, listed with their most common genes and DNA. For this entry, the V and J calls and clone size follow TCRdb and not the study's own pipeline. This sample holds tens of thousands of distinct CDR3 sequences; approximately 3% were observed only once. Together, the top ten hold under 30% of the sample.

Including the terminal cysteine and phenylalanine, the CDR3 comprises 15 residues. The only DNA kept is the CDR3, 45 bases in frame from the first base. Per the germline V gene, SGHDT is the CDR1 and YYEEEE is the CDR2. Cut back by 1 base and 8 bases, the V and J ends lie 15 bases apart. The time point label of this sample denotes: sample taken at primary tumor resection. TCR sequencing used whole RNA extracted from tumor and nontumor lung tissue, or from cryopreserved PBMC samples, without cell sorting. Donors were 72 patients with early-stage, untreated non-small cell lung cancer from the lung TRACERx cohort. Only patients with enough RNA available from two or more tumor regions were chosen for TCR sequencing. General conclusions and limits of the study: Confirming at a functional level the hypothesis that regional TCRs recognize regional mutations was considered to require additional single-cell paired TCR alpha and beta sequencing. Ubiquitous expanded tumor TCRs were detected in blood more often at tumor resection than at routine follow-up.

Sample: PBMCs, taken at surgery. The receptor comes from a female donor with early-stage non-small cell lung cancer. This receptor chain uses TRBV5-6 and TRBJ1-4; TRBD1 is a weak D gene call, 6 bases matching. CDR3 sequence: CASSLRGQRGEKLFF. The sequenced DNA: TGTGCCAGCAGCTTGAGGGGACAACGTGGCGAAAAACTGTTTTTT.